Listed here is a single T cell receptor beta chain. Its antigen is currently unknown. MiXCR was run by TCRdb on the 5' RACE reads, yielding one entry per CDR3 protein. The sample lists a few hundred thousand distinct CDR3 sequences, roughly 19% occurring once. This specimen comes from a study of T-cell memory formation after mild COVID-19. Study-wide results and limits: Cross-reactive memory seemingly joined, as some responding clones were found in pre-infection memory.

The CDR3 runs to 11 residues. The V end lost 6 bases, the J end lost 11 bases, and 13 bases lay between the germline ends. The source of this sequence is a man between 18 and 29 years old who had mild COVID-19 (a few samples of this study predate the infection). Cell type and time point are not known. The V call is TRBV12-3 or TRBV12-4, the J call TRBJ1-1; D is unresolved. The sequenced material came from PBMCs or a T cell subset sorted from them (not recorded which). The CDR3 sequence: CASRLSRKAFF. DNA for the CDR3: TGTGCCAGCAGGCTATCCCGGAAGGCTTTCTTT.